What follows is one T cell receptor beta chain and its context. What it binds is not known. There are 14 residues in the CDR3. V lost 5 bases and J lost 5, with 15 bases in between. Germline lookup yields CDR1 SEHNR and CDR2 FQNEAQ (reference sequence). This specimen comes from a study of T cell responses to AZD1222 COVID-19 vaccine. Study outcomes and limitations: Across the whole spike, CD4 TCRs peaked at regions 160-218 and 743-854. The study identified only a handful of AZD1222 recipients as seropositive at baseline. The donors showed a predominance of white British ancestry and of females, with possible underestimation of clonal diversity. Repertoire collection took place solely once the T cell response had peaked.

Here immunoSEQ multiplex PCR was the method, and the copy in TCRdb shows in-frame clones only, minus some. Among about 180,000 clones listed, 88% were seen once. This sample comprised peripheral blood, obtained 28 days after the second AZD1222 dose. V usage is TRBV7-9 and J usage is TRBJ2-5, with D possibly matching TRBD2 (5 bases). The receptor's source is an adult who received the AZD1222 COVID-19 vaccine. CDR3 amino acids: CASSPSIGVETQYF. In DNA form, the CDR3 reads TGTGCCAGCAGCCCCTCCATCGGGGTGGAGACCCAGTACTTC.